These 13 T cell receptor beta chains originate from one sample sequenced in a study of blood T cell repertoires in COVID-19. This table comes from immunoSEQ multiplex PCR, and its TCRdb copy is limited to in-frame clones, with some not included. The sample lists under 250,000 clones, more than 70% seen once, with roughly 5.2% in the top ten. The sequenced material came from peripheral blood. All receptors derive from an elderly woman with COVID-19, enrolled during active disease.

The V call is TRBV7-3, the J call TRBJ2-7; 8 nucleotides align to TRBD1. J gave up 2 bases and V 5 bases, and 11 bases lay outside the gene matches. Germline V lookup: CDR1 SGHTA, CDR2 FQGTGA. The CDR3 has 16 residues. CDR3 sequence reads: CASSPVAGTGAYEQYF. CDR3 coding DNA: TGTGCCAGCAGCCCCGTGGCCGGGACAGGAGCCTACGAGCAGTACTTC.

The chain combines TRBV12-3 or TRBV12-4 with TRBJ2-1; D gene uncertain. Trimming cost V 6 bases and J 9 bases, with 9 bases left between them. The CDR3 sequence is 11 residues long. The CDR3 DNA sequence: TGTGCCAGCAGCCTAGAGGCTGAGCAGTTCTTC. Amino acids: CASSLEAEQFF.

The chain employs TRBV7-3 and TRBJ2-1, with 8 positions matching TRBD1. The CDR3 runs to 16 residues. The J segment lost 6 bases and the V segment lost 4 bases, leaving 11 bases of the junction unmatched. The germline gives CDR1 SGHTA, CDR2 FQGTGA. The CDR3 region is CASSSSPDRGGNEQFF. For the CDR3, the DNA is TGTGCCAGCAGCTCCTCGCCCGACAGGGGTGGCAATGAGCAGTTCTTC.

The CDR3 region is CASSSKGGPSPLHF. CDR3 in DNA: TGTGCCAGCAGCTCCAAAGGGGGCCCTTCACCCCTCCACTTT. The rearrangement links TRBV5-4 to TRBJ1-6; 7 positions agree with TRBD1. Germline trimming cut 3 bases from V and 9 bases from J; bases unmatched to any gene: 6. Germline values: CDR1 SGHNT, CDR2 YYREEE (reference sequence). The CDR3 spans 14 residues.

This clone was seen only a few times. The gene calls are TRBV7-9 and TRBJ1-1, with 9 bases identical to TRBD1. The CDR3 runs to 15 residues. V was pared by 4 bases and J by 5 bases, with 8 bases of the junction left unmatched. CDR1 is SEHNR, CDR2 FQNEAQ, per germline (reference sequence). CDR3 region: CASSSYRGQRTEAFF. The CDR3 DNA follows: TGTGCCAGCAGCTCTTACAGGGGGCAGCGGACTGAAGCTTTCTTT.

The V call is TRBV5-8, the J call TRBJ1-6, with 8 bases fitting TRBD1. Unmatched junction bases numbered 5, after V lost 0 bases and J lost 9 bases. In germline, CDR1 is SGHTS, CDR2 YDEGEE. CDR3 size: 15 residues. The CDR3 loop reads CASSLAGQVASPLHF. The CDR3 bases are TGTGCCAGCAGCTTGGCGGGACAGGTGGCTTCACCCCTCCACTTT.

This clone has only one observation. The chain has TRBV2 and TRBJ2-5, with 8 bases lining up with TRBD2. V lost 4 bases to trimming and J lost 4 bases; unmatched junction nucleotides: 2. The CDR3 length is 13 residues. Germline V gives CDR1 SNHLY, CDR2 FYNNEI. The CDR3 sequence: CASSGTSPETQYF. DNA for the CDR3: TGTGCCAGCAGTGGGACTAGCCCAGAGACCCAGTACTTC.

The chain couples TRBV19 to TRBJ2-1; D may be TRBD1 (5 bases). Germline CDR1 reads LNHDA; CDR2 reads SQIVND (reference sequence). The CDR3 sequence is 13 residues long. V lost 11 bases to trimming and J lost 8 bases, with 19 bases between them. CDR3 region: CAPKGKDGDEQFF. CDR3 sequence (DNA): TGTGCCCCTAAGGGGAAGGATGGGGATGAGCAGTTCTTC.

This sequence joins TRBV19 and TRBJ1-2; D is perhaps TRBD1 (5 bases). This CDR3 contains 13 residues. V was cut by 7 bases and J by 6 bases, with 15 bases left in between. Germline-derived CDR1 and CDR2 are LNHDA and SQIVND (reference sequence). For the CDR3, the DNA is TGTGCCAGTAACGATTTATCGGGGGATGGCTACACCTTC. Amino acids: CASNDLSGDGYTF. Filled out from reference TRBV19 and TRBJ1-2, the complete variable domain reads DGGITQSPKYLFRKEGQNVTLSCEQNLNHDAMYWYRQDPGQGLRLIYYSQIVNDFQKGDIAEGYSVSREKKESFPLTVTSAQKNPTAFYLCASNDLSGDGYTFGSGTRLTVV.

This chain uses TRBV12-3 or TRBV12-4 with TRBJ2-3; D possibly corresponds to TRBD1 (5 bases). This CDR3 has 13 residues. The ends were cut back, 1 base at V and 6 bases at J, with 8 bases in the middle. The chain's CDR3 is CASSLDRRDTQYF. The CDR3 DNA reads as TGTGCCAGCAGTTTAGACAGGCGGGATACGCAGTATTTT.

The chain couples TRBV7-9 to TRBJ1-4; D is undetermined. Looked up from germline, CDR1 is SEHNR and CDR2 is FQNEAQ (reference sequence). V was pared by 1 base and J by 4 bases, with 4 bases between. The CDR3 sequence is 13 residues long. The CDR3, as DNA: TGTGCCAGCAGCTTAGTCGGTAATGAAAAACTGTTTTTT. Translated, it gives CASSLVGNEKLFF.

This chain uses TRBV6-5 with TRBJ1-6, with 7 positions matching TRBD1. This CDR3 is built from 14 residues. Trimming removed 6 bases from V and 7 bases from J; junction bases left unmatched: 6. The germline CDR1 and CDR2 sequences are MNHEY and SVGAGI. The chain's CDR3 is CASRAGTDNSPLHF. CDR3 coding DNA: TGTGCCAGCAGGGCCGGGACAGACAATTCACCCCTCCACTTT.

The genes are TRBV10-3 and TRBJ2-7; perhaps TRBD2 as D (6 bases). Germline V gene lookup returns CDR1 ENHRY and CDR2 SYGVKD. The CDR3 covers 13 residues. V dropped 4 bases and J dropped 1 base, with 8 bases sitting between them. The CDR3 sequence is CAISADYSYEQYV. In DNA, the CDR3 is TGTGCCATCAGTGCGGACTATTCCTACGAGCAGTACGTC.